The following is a T cell receptor beta chain sequence with its context. Its target is not known. The sample comes from a study of T cells in tumors after PD-1 blockade. Study at large: Daily vismodegib 150 mg continued in a subset of anti-PD-1-treated patients. Mean per blood sample: some 120,000 templates (about 21,000-290,000), some 34,000 unique clonotypes. Findings and limits, study-wide: Blood contained about two fifths of the tumor's TCR clonotypes.

Method: immunoSEQ multiplex PCR; TCRdb's copy keeps in-frame clones and lacks some. The sample includes 45,000 to 60,000 clones, over 75% of them seen just once. The germline CDR1 and CDR2 sequences are LGHNA and YNFKEQ. The CDR3 has 16 amino acids. After removal of 5 bases from V and 8 bases from J, the junction contained 11 bases not matched to a gene. V usage is TRBV4-2 and J usage is TRBJ2-1; 11 bases map to TRBD2. The specimen comprised PBMCs, sampled before anti-PD-1 treatment. The receptor's source is a human donor with basal cell carcinoma. CDR3 protein: CASSGRSGGAFDEQFF. The CDR3 DNA follows: TGTGCCAGCAGCGGACGTAGCGGGGGGGCCTTCGATGAGCAGTTCTTC.